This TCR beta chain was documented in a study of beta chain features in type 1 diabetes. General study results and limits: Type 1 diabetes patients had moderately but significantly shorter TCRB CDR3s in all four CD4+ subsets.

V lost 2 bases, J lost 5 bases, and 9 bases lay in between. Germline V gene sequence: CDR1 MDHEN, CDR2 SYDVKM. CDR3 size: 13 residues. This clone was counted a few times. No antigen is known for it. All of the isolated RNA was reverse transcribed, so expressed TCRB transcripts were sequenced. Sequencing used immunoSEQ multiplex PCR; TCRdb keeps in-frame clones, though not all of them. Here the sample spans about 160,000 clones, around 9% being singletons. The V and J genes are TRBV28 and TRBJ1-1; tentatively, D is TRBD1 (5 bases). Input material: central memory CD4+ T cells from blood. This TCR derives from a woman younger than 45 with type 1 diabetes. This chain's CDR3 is CASSLLQGTEAFF. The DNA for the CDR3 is TGTGCCAGCAGTTTACTTCAGGGTACTGAAGCTTTCTTT.